This TCR beta chain was recovered during a study of T cells in Graves' hyperthyroidism and ophthalmopathy (dated 2019 in TCRdb). With regard to the full study: Peripheral blood samples were taken at initial diagnosis, before any treatment was given. To identify TCR V-J signatures that set the groups apart, the researchers used a discovery cohort of 100 patients, made up of 40 to 45 with Graves' ophthalmopathy and some 55 with stable Graves' hyperthyroidism. An independent validation cohort of 18 to 20 hyperthyroidism patients and approximately 17 patients who later progressed to ophthalmopathy tested prospective prediction of ophthalmopathy. The approximately 100 discovery patients were divided at random into training and test sets in a 7:3 ratio. In addition, the study compared T-cell repertoires in thyroid tissue and in blood from roughly six Graves' hyperthyroidism patients. After sampling, hyperthyroidism patients received methimazole starting at 30 mg daily, and ophthalmopathy patients received high-dose intravenous methylprednisolone. TCR Vbeta CDR3 sequencing of roughly 140 peripheral blood samples (about 45 ophthalmopathy, 75 hyperthyroidism and around 17 progressor patients) is reported in the paper. Broad study findings and their caveats: In validation, the model predicted progression to ophthalmopathy a median of roughly 6.5 months before onset, with around 70% sensitivity and about 75% specificity. A model built on a 13 V-J signature distinguished ophthalmopathy from stable hyperthyroidism, reaching about 89% sensitivity and about 81% specificity in cross-validation and 80%/75% in testing. Most expanded thyroid clonotypes (frequency above 0.001) were also detected in blood, a finding suggesting that blood repertoires may reflect thyroid immune responses. No statistical method was used to set the sample size in advance, and investigators knew the group allocation.

The TCR beta CDR3 regions were amplified from RNA transcripts. The first round of RT-PCR for the TCR CDR3 was performed with the HTBI primer set and the Qiagen OneStep RT-PCR kit. Libraries were constructed in a second round of multiplex PCR, after which size selection and purification were performed. Paired-end sequencing of the libraries was performed with 100 bp reads on an Illumina HiSeq2000. Per the original workflow: SOAPnuke was used to process the raw data, with reads discarded if the reads contained adapters or uncalled bases, had a mean Phred below 15, or lacked an exact constant-primer or identifier match. COPE v1.2.5 was used to merge the high-quality paired reads, and each unique nucleotide sequence was defined as a clonotype. MiTCR v1.1 was used to align clonotypes to the IMGT TRBV, TRBD and TRBJ reference segments. The analysis included only V-J combinations with a frequency above 0.0001, which together covered around 99% of the repertoires. The TCS score was defined as the ratio of F50 (clonal expansion) to E x V (chaos), calculated using BLOSUM62-based TCRdist between CDR3 peptides within each V-J. Welch's t-statistics and random forest reduced several hundred V-J features to about 12, which were used in a naive Bayes classifier (R e1071). The raw public reads went through TCRdb reprocessing: fastp at Q25, MiXCR clone calling, in-frame beta chains kept. For every CDR3 protein sequence, its rows merge into one entry that carries the most common genes and DNA. TCRdb, rather than the study authors, made the V and J calls. Counted in this sample were 400,000 or so distinct CDR3 sequences; about an eighth of them appeared once. The ten most abundant clones make up 25% to 30% of the sample.

Trimming at the junction amounts to 0 bases on V and 7 bases on J, and the germline ends lie 9 bases apart. The CDR3 numbers 13 residues from cysteine through phenylalanine. Only the CDR3 part of the read is kept: 39 bases, read in frame from the first base. For CDR1 and CDR2, the germline V gene lists SGHDT and YYEEEE. In the ophthalmopathy patients, disease was moderately to severely active, with a Clinical Activity Score of 3 or more, a NOSPECS grade of 4 or more, and a duration of less than 3 months. Exclusion was applied to patients with uncontrolled infections, other autoimmune diseases, pregnancy or lactation. Diagnoses relied on clinical symptoms, serum thyroxine and TRAb, thyroid ultrasound and orbital computed tomography. PBMCs were isolated from 7.5 to 10 ml of fresh peripheral blood by Ficoll-Paque density gradient centrifugation. Total RNA was extracted using Trizol reagent, and RNA quality was assessed on an Agilent 2100 Bioanalyzer.

Note on this clonotype: The specificity of this receptor is unknown. No base quality values were provided; no much bigger clone lies one nucleotide off.

The V and J segments used are TRBV5-6 and TRBJ2-3; the D region possibly corresponds to TRBD2 (5 bases align). The sequence derives from a man aged 45 to 65 with Graves' ophthalmopathy. Source material: blood. The DNA sequence is as follows: TGTGCCAGCAGCTTGGAACTAGGTTATACGCAGTATTTT. This codes for CASSLELGYTQYF.